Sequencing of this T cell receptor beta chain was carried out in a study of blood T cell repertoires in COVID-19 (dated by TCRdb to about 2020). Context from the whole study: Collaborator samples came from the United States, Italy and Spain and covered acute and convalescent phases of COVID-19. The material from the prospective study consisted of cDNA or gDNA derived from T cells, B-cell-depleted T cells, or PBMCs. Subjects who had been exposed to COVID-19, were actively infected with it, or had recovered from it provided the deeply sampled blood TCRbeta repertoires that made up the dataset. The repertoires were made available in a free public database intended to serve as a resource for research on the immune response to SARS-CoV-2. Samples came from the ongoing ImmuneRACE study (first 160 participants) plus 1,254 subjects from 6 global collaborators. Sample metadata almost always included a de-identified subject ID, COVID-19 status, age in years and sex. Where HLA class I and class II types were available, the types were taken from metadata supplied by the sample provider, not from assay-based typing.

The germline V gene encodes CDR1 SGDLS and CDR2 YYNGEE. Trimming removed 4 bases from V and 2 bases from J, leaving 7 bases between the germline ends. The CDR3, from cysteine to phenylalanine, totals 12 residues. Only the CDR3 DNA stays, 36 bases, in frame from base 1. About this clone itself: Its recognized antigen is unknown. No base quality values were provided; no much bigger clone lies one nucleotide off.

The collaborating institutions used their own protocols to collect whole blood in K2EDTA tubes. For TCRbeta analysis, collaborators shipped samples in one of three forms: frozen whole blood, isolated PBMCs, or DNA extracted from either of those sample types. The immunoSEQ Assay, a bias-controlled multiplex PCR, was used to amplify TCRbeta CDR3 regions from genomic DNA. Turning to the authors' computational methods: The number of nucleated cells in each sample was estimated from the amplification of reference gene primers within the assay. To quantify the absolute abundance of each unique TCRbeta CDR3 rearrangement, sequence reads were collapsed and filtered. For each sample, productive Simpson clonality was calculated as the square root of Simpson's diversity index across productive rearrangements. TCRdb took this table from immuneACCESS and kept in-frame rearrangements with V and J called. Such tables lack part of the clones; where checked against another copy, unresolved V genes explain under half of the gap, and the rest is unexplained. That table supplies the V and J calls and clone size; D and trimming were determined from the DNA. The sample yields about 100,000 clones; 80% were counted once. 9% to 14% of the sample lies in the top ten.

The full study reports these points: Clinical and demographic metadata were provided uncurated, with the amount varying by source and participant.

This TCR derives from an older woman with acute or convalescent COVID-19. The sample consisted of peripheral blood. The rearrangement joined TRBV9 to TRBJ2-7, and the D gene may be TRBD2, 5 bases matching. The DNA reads TGTGCCAGCAGCCCGGGGACCTACGAGCAGTACTTC. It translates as CASSPGTYEQYF.